This T cell receptor (beta chain) was recorded in a study of blood T cell repertoires in COVID-19. Produced via immunoSEQ multiplex PCR; TCRdb's table is partial and in-frame only. The sample has around 200,000 clones, 80% to 90% seen once. Between the trimmed V and J ends, which lost 9 bases and 1 base, there was a span of 12 bases. CDR3 size: 13 residues. The germline gives CDR1 MNHEY, CDR2 SVGAGI. The V and J genes are TRBV6-5 and TRBJ1-1; TRBD1 might be the D (6 bases). The source is a man in his sixties who had recovered from COVID-19. Material: peripheral blood. The CDR3 loop reads CASQGHPNTEAFF. In nucleotides, the CDR3 is TGTGCCAGTCAGGGACACCCGAACACTGAAGCTTTCTTT.